This T cell receptor beta chain was observed in a study of blood T cell repertoires in COVID-19. Overall study context: Donors in the United States, Italy and Spain gave samples during acute or convalescent COVID-19. Sources were T cells, B-cell-depleted T cells, or PBMCs; the material itself was cDNA or gDNA.

The CDR3 is made up of 14 amino acids. Germline CDR1 SGHTA, CDR2 FQGNSA. V dropped 4 bases and J dropped 0 bases, with 9 bases sitting between them. With respect to this clone: This CDR3 is also generated by other DNA sequences in the sample.

Per the authors' pipeline: Nucleated cell counts were estimated from reference gene primer amplification. Sequencing used immunoSEQ multiplex PCR; TCRdb keeps in-frame clones, though not all of them. The DNA was the basis for D and trimming; V, J and clone size are from that table. The data show about 77,000 clones, approximately 89% seen once. V gene TRBV7-2 combines with J gene TRBJ1-1; weak D call: TRBD1 (6 bases). This TCR derives from a woman aged 80 or older with acute or convalescent COVID-19. Sequences were obtained from peripheral blood. The CDR3 protein is CASSSTGLNTEAFF. CDR3 coding DNA: TGTGCCAGCAGCTCAACAGGGTTGAACACTGAAGCTTTCTTT.